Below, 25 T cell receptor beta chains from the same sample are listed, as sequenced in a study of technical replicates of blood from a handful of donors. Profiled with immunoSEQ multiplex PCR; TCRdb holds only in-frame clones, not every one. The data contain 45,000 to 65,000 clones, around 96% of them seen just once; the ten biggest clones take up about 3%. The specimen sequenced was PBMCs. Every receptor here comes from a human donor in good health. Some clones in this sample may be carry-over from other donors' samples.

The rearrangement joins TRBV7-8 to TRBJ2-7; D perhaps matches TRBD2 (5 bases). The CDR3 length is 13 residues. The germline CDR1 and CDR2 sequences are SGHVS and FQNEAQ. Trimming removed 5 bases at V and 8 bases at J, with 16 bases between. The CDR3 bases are TGTGCCAGCAGCCCTCTTGCGGGTGGCAAGCAGTACTTC. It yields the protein CASSPLAGGKQYF. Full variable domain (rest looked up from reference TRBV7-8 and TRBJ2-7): GAGVSQSPRYKVAKRGQDVALRCDPISGHVSLFWYQQALGQGPEFLTYFQNEAQLDKSGLPSDRFFAERPEGSVSTLKIQRTQQEDSAVYLCASSPLAGGKQYFGPGTRLTVT.

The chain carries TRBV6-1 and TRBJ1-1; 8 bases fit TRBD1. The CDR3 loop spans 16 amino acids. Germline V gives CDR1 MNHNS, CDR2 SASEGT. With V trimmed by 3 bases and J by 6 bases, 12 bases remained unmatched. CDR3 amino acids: CASSESWGRGPAEAFF. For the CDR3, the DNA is TGTGCCAGCAGTGAGAGTTGGGGCAGGGGGCCCGCTGAAGCTTTCTTT.

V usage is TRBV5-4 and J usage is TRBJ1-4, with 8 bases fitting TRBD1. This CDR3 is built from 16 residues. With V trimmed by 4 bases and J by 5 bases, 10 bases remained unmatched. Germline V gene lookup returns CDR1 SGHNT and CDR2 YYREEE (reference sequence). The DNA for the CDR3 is TGTGCCAGCAGCACCGCGACGGGACAGGAGAATGAAAAACTGTTTTTT. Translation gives CASSTATGQENEKLFF.

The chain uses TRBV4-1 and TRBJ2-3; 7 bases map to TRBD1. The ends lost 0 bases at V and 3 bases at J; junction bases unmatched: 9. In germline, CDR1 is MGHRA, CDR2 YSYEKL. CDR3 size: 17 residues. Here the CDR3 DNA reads TGCGCCAGCAGCCAAGAATACGACAGGGTGGGGACAGATACGCAGTATTTT. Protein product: CASSQEYDRVGTDTQYF.

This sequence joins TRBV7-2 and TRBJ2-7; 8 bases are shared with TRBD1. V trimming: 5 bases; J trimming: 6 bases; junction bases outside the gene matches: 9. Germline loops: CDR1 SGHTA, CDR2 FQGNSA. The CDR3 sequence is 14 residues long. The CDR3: CASSGQGRRSEQYF. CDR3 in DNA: TGTGCCAGCAGCGGACAGGGCCGGCGTTCCGAGCAGTACTTC.

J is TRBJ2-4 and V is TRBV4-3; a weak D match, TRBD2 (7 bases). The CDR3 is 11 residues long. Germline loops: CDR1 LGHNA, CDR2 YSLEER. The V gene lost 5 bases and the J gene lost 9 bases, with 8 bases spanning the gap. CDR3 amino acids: CASSGGAIQYF. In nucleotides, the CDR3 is TGCGCCAGCAGCGGGGGGGCCATTCAGTACTTC.

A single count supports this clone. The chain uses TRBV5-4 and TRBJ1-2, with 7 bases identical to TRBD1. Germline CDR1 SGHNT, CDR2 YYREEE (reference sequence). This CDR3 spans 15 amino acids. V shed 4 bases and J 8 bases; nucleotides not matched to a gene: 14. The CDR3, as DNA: TGTGCCAGCAGCACAACTCAACCAGGGGGAGGCGGCTACACCTTC. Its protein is CASSTTQPGGGGYTF. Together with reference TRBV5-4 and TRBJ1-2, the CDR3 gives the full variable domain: ETGVTQSPTHLIKTRGQQVTLRCSSQSGHNTVSWYQQALGQGPQFIFQYYREEENGRGNFPPRFSGLQFPNYSSELNVNALELDDSALYLCASSTTQPGGGGYTFGSGTRLTVV.

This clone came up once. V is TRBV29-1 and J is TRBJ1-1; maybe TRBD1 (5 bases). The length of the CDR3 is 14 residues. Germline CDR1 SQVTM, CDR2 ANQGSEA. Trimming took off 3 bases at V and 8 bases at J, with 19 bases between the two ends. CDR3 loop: CSVDGARQFQEAFF. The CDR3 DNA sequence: TGCAGCGTTGATGGGGCCAGACAGTTTCAAGAAGCTTTCTTT.

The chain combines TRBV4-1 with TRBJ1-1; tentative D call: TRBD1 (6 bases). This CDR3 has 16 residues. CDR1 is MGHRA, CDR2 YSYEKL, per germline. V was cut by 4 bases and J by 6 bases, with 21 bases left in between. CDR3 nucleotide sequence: TGCGCCAGCAGCCCGACTGTCTGGACAGCCGACGCTGAAGCTTTCTTT. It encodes CASSPTVWTADAEAFF.

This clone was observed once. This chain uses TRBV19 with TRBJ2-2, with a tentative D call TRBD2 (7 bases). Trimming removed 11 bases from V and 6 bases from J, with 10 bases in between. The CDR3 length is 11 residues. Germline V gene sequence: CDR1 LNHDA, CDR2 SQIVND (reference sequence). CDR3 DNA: TGTGCCGGGGGGGGCGCCGGGGAGCTGTTTTTT. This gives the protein CAGGGAGELFF.

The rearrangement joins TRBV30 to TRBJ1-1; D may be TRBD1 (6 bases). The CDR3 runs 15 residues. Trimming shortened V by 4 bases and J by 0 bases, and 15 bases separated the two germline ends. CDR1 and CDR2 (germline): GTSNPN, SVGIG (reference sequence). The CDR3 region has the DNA TGTGCCTGGAAGTCAGGGGTGGGACTGAACACTGAAGCTTTCTTT. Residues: CAWKSGVGLNTEAFF.

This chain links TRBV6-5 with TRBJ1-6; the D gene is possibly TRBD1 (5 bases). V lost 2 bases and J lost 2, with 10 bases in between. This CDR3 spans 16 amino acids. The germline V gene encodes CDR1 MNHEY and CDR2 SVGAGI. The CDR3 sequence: CASSYQGVPYNSPLHF. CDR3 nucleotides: TGTGCCAGCAGTTACCAAGGGGTTCCCTATAATTCACCCCTCCACTTT.

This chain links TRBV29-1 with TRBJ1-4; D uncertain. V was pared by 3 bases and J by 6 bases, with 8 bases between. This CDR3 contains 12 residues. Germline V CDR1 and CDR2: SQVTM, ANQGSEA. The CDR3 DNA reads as TGCAGCGTTGAGTTCTCCGATGAAAAACTGTTTTTT. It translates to CSVEFSDEKLFF.

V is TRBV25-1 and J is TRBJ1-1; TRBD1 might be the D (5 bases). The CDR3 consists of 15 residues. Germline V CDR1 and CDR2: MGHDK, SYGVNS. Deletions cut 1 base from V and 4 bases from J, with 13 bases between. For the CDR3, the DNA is TGTGCCAGCAGTGAATCGGCTCAGGGAGGCACTGAAGCTTTCTTT. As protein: CASSESAQGGTEAFF.

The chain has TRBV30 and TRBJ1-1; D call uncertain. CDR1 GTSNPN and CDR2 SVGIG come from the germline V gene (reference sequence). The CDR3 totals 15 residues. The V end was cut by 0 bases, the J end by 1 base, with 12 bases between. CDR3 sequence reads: CAWSVNPAANTEAFF. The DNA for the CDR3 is TGTGCCTGGAGTGTAAACCCCGCGGCGAACACTGAAGCTTTCTTT.

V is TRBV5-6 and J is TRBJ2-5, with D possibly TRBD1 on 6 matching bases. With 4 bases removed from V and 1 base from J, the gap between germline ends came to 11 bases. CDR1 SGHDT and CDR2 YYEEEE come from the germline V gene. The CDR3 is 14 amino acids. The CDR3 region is CASSETGSQETQYF. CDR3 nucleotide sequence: TGTGCCAGCAGCGAAACAGGGAGCCAAGAGACCCAGTACTTC.

CDR3 sequence: CSGGHRYEQYF. The DNA of the CDR3 is TGCAGTGGTGGACATCGCTACGAGCAGTACTTC. The V and J genes are TRBV20-1 and TRBJ2-7; perhaps TRBD1 as D (5 bases). This CDR3 spans 11 amino acids. Trimming removed 7 bases from V and 3 bases from J, with 10 bases in between. Per the germline V gene, CDR1 is DFQATT and CDR2 is SNEGSKA (reference sequence).

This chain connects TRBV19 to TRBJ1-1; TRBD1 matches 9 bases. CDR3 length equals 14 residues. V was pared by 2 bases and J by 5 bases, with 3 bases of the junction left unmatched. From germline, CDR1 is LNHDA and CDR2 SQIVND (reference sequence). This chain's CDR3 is CASSITGGWTEAFF. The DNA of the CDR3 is TGTGCCAGTAGTATAACAGGGGGCTGGACTGAAGCTTTCTTT.

DNA for the CDR3: TGTGCCAGCGCCCGGGACAGGGTACGAGAGCAGTACTTC. Its translation: CASARDRVREQYF. The chain uses TRBV4-2 and TRBJ2-7; TRBD1 aligns across 9 bases. The CDR3 spans 13 residues. With V trimmed by 8 bases and J by 7 bases, 9 bases remained unmatched. In germline, CDR1 is LGHNA, CDR2 YNFKEQ.

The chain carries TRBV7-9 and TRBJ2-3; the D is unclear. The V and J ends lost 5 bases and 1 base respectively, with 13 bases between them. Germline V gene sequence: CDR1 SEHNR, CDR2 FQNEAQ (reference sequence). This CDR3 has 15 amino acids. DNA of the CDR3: TGTGCCAGCAGCCCCCGAGAGATCCGCACAGATACGCAGTATTTT. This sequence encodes CASSPREIRTDTQYF.

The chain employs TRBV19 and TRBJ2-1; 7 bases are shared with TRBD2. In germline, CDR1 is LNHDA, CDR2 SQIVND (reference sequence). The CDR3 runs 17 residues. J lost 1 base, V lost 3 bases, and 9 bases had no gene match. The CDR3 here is CASSMGRLAYSYNEQFF. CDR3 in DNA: TGTGCCAGTAGTATGGGGAGACTAGCATATTCCTACAATGAGCAGTTCTTC.

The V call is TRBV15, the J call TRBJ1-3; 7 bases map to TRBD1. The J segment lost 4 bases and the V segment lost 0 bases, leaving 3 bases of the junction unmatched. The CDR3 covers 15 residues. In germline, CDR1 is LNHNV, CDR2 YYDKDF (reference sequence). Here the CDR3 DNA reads TGTGCCACCAGCAGAGATAGGGGGCTCGGAAACACCATATATTTT. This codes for CATSRDRGLGNTIYF.

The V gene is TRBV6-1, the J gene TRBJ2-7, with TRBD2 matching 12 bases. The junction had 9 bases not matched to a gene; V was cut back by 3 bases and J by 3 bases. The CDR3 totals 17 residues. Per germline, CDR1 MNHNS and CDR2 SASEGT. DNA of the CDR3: TGTGCCAGCAGTGAGCGGACTAGCGGGGCCTTCAACTACGAGCAGTACTTC. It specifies CASSERTSGAFNYEQYF.

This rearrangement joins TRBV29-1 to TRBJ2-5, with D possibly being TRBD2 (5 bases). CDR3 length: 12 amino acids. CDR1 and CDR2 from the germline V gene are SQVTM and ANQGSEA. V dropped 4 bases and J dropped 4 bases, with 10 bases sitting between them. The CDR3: CSVVASGETQYF. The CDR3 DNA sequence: TGCAGCGTTGTAGCGAGTGGAGAGACCCAGTACTTC.

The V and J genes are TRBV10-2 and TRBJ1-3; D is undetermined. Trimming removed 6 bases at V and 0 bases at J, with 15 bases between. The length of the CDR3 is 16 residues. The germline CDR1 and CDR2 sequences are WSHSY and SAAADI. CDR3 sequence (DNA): TGCGCCAGCAGCCCACCCGCTGCGGTCTCTGGAAACACCATATATTTT. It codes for CASSPPAAVSGNTIYF.